This T cell receptor (beta chain) was sequenced for a study of cytomegalovirus exposure and HLA in healthy donors. Study-wide background: It was reported in a later analysis that the same platform had been used for the 120 validation repertoires as for the roughly 670 first-cohort repertoires.

Clones were read by immunoSEQ multiplex PCR, and TCRdb kept only the in-frame ones, dropping some. Of more than 100,000 clones in the sample, 85% to 90% were seen once. A note on this clone: Its antigen is still unknown.

Study-level results: Clusters of TCRs from the first cohort tended to co-occur in the approximately 120 validation repertoires (as a later analysis found). Most sequenced TCRs were rare (though some public TCRs occurred in many donors).

Germline trimming cut 2 bases from V and 4 bases from J; bases unmatched to any gene: 3. The CDR3 spans 15 residues. Germline-derived CDR1 and CDR2 are SGDLS and YYNGEE. This sequence was found in a woman aged 18-29 years in good health and CMV-seropositive. What was sequenced was PBMCs. The V gene is TRBV9, the J gene TRBJ2-3; 11 bases are a match to TRBD2. The CDR3: CASSVSGRVSDTQYF. The CDR3 DNA is TGTGCCAGCAGCGTTAGCGGGAGGGTATCAGATACGCAGTATTTT.